The following is a T cell receptor beta chain sequence with its context. Its specificity is unknown. RNA was extracted with the RNeasy kit, and a quantity of about 0.45 to 1 ug was reverse transcribed using random hexamers. An immunoSEQ multiplex PCR amplified TCR beta CDR3 over 54 Vbeta and 13 Jbeta. TCRdb processed the immunoSEQ multiplex PCR reads anew with MiXCR; each CDR3 protein has one entry. The table includes about 250,000 distinct CDR3 sequences, about 93% detected once. This record comes from a study of CD8 T cells in Susac syndrome. Germline V gives CDR1 SEHNR, CDR2 FQNEAQ (reference sequence). The CDR3 runs 13 residues. V lost 2 bases to trimming and J lost 3 bases, with 7 bases between them. CD8+ and CD4+ T cells from blood underwent TCR beta sequencing. Treatment-naive patients with stable or active relapsing-remitting disease were the multiple sclerosis controls. Findings of the study overall: In its TCR sequencing and HLA analysis, the study acknowledged that the number of individuals was relatively small.

Sequenced: CD4+ T cells from PBMCs. V and J are TRBV7-9 and TRBJ1-2; D is uncertain. This clonotype originated in a human donor with multiple sclerosis. CDR3 loop: CASSLMEDYGYTF. CDR3 sequence (DNA): TGTGCCAGCAGCTTAATGGAGGACTATGGCTACACCTTC.